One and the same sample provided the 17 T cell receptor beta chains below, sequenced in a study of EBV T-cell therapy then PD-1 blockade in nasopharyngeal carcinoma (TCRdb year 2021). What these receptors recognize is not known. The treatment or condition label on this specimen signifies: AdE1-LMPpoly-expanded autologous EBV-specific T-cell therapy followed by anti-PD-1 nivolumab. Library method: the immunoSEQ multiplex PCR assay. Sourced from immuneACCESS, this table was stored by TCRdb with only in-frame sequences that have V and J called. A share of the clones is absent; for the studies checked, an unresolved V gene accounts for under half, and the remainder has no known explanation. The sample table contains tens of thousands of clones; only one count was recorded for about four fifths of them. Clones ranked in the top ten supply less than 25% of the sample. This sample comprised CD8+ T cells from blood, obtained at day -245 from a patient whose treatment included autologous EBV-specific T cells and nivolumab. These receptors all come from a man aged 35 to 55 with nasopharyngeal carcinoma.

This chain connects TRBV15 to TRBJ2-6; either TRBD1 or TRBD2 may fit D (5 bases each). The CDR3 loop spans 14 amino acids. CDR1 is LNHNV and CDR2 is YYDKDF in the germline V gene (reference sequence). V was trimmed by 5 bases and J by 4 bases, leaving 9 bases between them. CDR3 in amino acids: CATSEEGGANVLTF. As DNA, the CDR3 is TGTGCCACCAGCGAAGAGGGGGGGGCCAACGTCCTGACTTTC.

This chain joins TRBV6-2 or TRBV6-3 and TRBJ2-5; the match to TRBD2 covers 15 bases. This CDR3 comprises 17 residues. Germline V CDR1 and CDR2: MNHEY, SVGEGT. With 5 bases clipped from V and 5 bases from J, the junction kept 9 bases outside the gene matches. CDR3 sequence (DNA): TGTGCCAGCAGTCCATGGACTAGCGGGGGGGCGTGGGAGACCCAGTACTTC. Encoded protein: CASSPWTSGGAWETQYF.

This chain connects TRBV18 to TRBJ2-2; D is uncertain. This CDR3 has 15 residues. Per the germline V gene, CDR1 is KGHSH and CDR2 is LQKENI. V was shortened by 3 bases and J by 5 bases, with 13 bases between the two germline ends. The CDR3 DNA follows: TGTGCCAGCTCACCCCGTGATGACGGAACCGGGGAGCTGTTTTTT. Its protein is CASSPRDDGTGELFF.

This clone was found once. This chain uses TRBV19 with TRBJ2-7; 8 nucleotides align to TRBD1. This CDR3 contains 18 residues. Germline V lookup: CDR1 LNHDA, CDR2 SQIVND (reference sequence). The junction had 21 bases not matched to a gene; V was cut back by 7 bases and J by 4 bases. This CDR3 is CASNPFPTGEGTFYEQYF. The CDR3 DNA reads TGTGCCAGTAATCCGTTCCCGACAGGGGAAGGCACGTTTTACGAGCAGTACTTC.

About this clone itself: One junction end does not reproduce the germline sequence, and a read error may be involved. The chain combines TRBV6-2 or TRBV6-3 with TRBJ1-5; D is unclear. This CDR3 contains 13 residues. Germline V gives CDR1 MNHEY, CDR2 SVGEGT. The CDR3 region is CTSSYNSNQPQHF. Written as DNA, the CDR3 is TGTACCAGCAGTTACAATAGCAATCAGCCCCAGCATTTT.

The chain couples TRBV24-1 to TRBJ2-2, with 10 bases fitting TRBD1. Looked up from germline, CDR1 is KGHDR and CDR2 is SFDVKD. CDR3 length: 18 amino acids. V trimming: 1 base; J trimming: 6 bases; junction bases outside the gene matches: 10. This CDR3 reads CATSDFPGQGTHAGELFF. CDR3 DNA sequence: TGTGCCACCAGTGATTTTCCGGGACAGGGGACTCACGCCGGGGAGCTGTTTTTT.

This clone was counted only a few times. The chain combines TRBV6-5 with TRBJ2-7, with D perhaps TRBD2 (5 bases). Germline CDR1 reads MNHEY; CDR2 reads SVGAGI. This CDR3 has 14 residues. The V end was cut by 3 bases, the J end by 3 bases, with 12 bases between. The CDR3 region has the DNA TGTGCCAGCAGTTATAGAGAACGGGGCTACGAGCAGTACTTC. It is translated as CASSYRERGYEQYF.

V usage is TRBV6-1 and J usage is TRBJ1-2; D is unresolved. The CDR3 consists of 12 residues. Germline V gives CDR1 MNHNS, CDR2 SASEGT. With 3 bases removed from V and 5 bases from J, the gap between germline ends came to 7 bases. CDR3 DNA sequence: TGTGCCAGCAGTGACCCCAGTTATGGCTACACCTTC. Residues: CASSDPSYGYTF.

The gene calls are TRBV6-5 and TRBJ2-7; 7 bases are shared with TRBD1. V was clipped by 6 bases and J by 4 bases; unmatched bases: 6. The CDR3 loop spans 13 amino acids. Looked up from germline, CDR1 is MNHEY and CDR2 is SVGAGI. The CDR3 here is CASSLTGSYEQYF. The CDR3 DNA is TGTGCCAGCAGCTTGACAGGGTCGTACGAGCAGTACTTC.

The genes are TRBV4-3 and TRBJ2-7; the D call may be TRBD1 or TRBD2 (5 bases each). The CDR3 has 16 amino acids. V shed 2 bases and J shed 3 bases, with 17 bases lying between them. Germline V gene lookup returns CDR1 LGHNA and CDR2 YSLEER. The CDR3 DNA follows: TGCGCCAGCAGCCAAAATTGGGCCTTGAGGGGCTACGAGCAGTACTTC. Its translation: CASSQNWALRGYEQYF.

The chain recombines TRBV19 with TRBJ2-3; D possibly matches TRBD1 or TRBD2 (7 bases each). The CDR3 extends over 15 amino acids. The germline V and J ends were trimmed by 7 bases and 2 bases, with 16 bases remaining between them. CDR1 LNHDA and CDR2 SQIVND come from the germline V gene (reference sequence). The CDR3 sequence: CASKAGGGDTDTQYF. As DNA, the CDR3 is TGTGCCAGTAAGGCAGGGGGAGGGGACACAGATACGCAGTATTTT.

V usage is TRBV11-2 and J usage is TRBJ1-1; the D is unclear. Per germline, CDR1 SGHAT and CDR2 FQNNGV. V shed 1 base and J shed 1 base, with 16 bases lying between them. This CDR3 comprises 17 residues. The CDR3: CASSLVPRSQWNTEAFF. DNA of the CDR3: TGTGCCAGCAGCTTAGTCCCCAGGTCCCAATGGAACACTGAAGCTTTCTTT.

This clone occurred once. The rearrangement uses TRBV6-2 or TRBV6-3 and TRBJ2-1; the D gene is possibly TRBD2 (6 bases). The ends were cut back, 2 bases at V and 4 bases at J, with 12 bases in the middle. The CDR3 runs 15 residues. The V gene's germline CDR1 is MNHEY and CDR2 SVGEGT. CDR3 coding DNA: TGTGCCAGCAGTTACGAGGACTACCGGTACAATGAGCAGTTCTTC. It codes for CASSYEDYRYNEQFF.

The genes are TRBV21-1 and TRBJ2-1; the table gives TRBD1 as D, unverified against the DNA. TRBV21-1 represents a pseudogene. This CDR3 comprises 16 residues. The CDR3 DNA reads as TGTGCCAGCAGCAAAGTGGGCACCAGCTCCTACAATGAGCAGTTCTTC. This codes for CASSKVGTSSYNEQFF.

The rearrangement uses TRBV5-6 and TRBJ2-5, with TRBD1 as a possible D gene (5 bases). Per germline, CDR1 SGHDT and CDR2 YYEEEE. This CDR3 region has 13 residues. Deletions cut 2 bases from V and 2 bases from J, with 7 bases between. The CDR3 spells CASSFGQQETQYF. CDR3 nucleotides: TGTGCCAGCAGCTTTGGACAACAAGAGACCCAGTACTTC.

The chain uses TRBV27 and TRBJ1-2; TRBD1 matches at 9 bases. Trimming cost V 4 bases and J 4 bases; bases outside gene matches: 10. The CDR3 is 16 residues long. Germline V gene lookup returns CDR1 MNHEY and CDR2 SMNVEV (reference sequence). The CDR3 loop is CASSSPGTGNRYGYTF. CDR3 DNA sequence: TGTGCCAGCAGTTCCCCCGGGACAGGGAATCGCTATGGCTACACCTTC.

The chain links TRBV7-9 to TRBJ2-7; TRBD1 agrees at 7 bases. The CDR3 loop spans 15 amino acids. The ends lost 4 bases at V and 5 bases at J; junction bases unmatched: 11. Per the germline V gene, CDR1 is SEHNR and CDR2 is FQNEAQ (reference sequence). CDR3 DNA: TGTGCCAGCAGCTCCGAACAGGGGTTAAGGGACGAGCAGTACTTC. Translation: CASSSEQGLRDEQYF.